The clone carrying this T cell receptor (beta chain) was recorded many times. One entry per CDR3 protein results from TCRdb running MiXCR on the 5' RACE reads. The repertoire holds more than 300,000 distinct CDR3 sequences, roughly 6.8% seen once, with over 15% in the top ten. This entry belongs to a study of T cells after yellow fever vaccination. Study as a whole: Where fractions had low cell numbers, libraries were prepared from them with the SMART-Seq v4 Ultra Low Input RNA kit.

The input for sequencing was PBMCs, taken about 49 days after the first yellow fever vaccination. The source is a man aged 18 to 30 who received the YFV17D yellow fever vaccine.

CDR3 nucleotides: TGCGCCAGCAGCGTGCCGGACCGGTCTATAGATACGCAGTATTTT. The encoded protein is CASSVPDRSIDTQYF. The chain has TRBV5-1 and TRBJ2-3; D is ambiguous. The V and J ends lost 4 bases and 5 bases respectively, with 17 bases between them. There are 15 residues in the CDR3. Germline CDR1 and CDR2: SGHRS and YFSETQ.